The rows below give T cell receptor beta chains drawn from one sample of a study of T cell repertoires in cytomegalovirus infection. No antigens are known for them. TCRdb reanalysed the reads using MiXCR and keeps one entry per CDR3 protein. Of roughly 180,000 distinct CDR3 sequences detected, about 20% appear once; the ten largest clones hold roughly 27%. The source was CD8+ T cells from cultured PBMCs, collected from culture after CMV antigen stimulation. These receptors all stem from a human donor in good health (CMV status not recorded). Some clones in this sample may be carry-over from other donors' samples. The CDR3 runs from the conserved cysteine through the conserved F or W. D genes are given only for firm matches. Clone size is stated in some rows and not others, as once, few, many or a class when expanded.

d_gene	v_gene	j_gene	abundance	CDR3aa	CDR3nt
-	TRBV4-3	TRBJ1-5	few	CASSPRAGSNQPQHF	TGCGCCAGCAGCCCCCGGGCAGGGAGCAATCAGCCCCAGCATTTT
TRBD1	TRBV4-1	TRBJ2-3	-	CASRGQGIDTQYF	TGCGCCAGTAGGGGGCAGGGGATAGATACGCAGTATTTT
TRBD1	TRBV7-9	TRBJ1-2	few	CASSHGAGHRTGSYGYTF	TGTGCCAGCAGCCACGGGGCAGGACATAGGACAGGGTCCTATGGCTACACCTTC
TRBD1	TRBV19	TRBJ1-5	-	CASSLDRGRDQPQHF	TGTGCCAGTAGTCTCGACAGGGGGCGGGATCAGCCCCAGCATTTT
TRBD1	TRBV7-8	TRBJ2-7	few	CASSSDRGIDEQYF	TGTGCCAGCAGCTCGGACAGGGGGATCGACGAGCAGTACTTC
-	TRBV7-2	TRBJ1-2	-	CASRGVNYGYTF	TGTGCCAGCAGGGGGGTTAACTATGGCTACACCTTC
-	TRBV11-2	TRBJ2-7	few	CASSLGGFGEQYF	TGTGCCAGCAGCTTAGGAGGGTTCGGCGAGCAGTACTTC
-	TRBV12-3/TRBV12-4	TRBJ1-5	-	CASSWAQGSQPQHF	TGTGCCAGCAGTTGGGCCCAGGGGTCTCAGCCCCAGCATTTT
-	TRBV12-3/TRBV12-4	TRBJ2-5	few	CASSASLMETQYF	TGTGCCAGCAGTGCTAGCTTAATGGAGACCCAGTACTTC
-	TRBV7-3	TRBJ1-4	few	CASSLTGGDEKLFF	TGTGCCAGCAGCTTAACCGGGGGCGATGAAAAACTGTTTTTT
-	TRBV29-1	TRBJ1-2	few	CSVENPSYGYTF	TGCAGCGTTGAAAACCCGTCCTATGGCTACACCTTC
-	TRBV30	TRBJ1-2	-	CAWSVLFPNYGYTF	TGTGCCTGGAGTGTACTGTTCCCTAACTATGGCTACACCTTC
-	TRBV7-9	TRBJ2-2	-	CASSLARRDRYTGELFF	TGTGCCAGCAGCTTAGCTAGGCGGGACAGATACACCGGGGAGCTGTTTTTT
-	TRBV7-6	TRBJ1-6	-	CASSLGQGPPSPLHF	TGTGCCAGCAGCTTAGGGCAGGGGCCCCCCTCACCCCTCCACTTT
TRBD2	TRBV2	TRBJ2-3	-	CASPSGGRSTDTQYF	TGTGCCAGCCCTAGCGGGGGGCGGAGCACAGATACGCAGTATTTT
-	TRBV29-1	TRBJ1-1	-	CSVEQNTEAFF	TGCAGCGTTGAACAGAACACTGAAGCTTTCTTT
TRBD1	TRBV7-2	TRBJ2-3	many	CASSPIQGSSTDTQYF	TGTGCCAGCAGCCCTATACAGGGGTCTAGCACAGATACGCAGTATTTT
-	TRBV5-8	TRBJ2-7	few	CASSLDGGLAYEQYF	TGTGCCAGCAGCTTGGACGGGGGACTTGCCTACGAGCAGTACTTC
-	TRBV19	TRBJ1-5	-	CASSIVYSPRPQHF	TGTGCCAGTAGTATAGTCTATTCCCCACGGCCCCAGCATTTT
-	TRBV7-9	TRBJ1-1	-	CASSLAQLNTEAFF	TGTGCCAGCAGCTTAGCACAGCTCAACACTGAAGCTTTCTTT
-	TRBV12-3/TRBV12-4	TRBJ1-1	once	CASSLVTVMNTEAFF	TGTGCCAGCAGTTTAGTAACGGTAATGAACACTGAAGCTTTCTTT
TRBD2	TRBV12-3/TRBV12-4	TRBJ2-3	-	CASSLALAGIADTQYF	TGTGCCAGCAGTTTAGCCCTAGCGGGGATTGCAGATACGCAGTATTTT
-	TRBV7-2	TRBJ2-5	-	CASSLFPGAQETQYF	TGTGCCAGCAGCTTGTTCCCCGGGGCCCAAGAGACCCAGTACTTC
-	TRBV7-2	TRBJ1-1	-	CASSLNPAPSNTEAFF	TGTGCCAGCAGCTTAAATCCTGCACCCTCGAACACTGAAGCTTTCTTT
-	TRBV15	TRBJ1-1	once	CATSTEGNTEAFF	TGTGCCACCAGCACCGAGGGGAACACTGAAGCTTTCTTT
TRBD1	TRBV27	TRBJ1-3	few	CASSLRGDRLSGNTIYF	TGTGCCAGCAGTTTACGAGGGGACAGACTCTCTGGAAACACCATATATTTT
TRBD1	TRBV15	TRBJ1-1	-	CATSRDAIGQGTEAFF	TGTGCCACCAGCAGAGATGCAATTGGACAGGGGACTGAAGCTTTCTTT
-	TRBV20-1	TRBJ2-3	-	CSARDKGPTDTQYF	TGCAGTGCTAGAGATAAGGGTCCCACAGATACGCAGTATTTT
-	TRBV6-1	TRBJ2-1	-	CASSEAGAYWDEQFF	TGTGCCAGCAGTGAAGCGGGGGCATATTGGGATGAGCAGTTCTTC
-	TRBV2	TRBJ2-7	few	CASRGWEQYF	TGTGCCAGTCGGGGCTGGGAGCAGTACTTC
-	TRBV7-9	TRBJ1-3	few	CASSPGGISGNTIYF	TGTGCCAGCAGCCCCGGCGGGATCTCTGGAAACACCATATATTTT